This is a list of T cell receptor beta chains from one sample in a study of T cell repertoires in cytomegalovirus infection. The antigens for these receptors are not known. Via MiXCR, TCRdb re-called the reads, giving one row per CDR3 protein. The sample shows approximately 600,000 distinct CDR3 sequences, 40% of them seen only once. Sequences were derived from cultured PBMCs, sampled from culture after CMV antigen stimulation. The receptors were sampled from a human donor in good health (CMV status not recorded). Some clones in this sample may be carry-over from other donors' samples. Both conserved end residues are part of each CDR3. The D gene is left open where the match is weak. Clone size is shown for a subset of rows, as once, few, many or a class of expanded clone.

TRBJ2-1,TRBD2,many,TRBV7-6,TGTGCCAGCAGCCCAATTAGCGGGAGAGTATACAATGAGCAGTTCTTC,CASSPISGRVYNEQFF
TRBJ2-2,TRBD2,many,TRBV7-2,TGTGCCAGCAGCGACCCGACTAGCGGGGACACCGGGGAGCTGTTTTTT,CASSDPTSGDTGELFF
TRBJ2-1,-,many,TRBV7-9,TGTGCCAGCAGCTTAGAAAGATACAATGAGCAGTTCTTC,CASSLERYNEQFF
TRBJ1-3,-,few,TRBV20-1,TGCAGTGCCACGGGGGCTGGAAACACCATATATTTT,CSATGAGNTIYF
TRBJ1-2,-,-,TRBV20-1,TGCAGTGCCGCCCGACAGGAGGGGGGCTACACCTTC,CSAARQEGGYTF
TRBJ1-1,-,few,TRBV7-9,TGTGCCAGCAGCTTACCCAACTTGAACACTGAAGCTTTCTTT,CASSLPNLNTEAFF
TRBJ1-2,-,-,TRBV18,TGTGCCAGCTCACCAGCTGACAGCGGACCCTATGGCTACACCTTC,CASSPADSGPYGYTF
TRBJ1-1,-,few,TRBV29-1,TGCAGCGTCGAAGGGTTCGGGAACACTGAAGCTTTCTTT,CSVEGFGNTEAFF
TRBJ2-7,-,-,TRBV6-6,TGTGCCAGCAGCGGGGCGATGACCTACGAGCAGTACTTC,CASSGAMTYEQYF
TRBJ1-5,TRBD1,-,TRBV20-1,TGCAGTGCTAGAGACCCTCGGGGGACAGGTAATCAGCCCCAGCATTTT,CSARDPRGTGNQPQHF
TRBJ2-7,TRBD2,few,TRBV7-9,TGTGCCAGCTCCCGAGCGGGACTAATCTACGAGCAGTACTTC,CASSRAGLIYEQYF
TRBJ2-1,-,few,TRBV19,TGTGCCAGTAGTATAGAATTTAGGGCAGTATCTATGCAGTTCTTC,CASSIEFRAVSMQFF
TRBJ2-7,TRBD2,-,TRBV28,TGTGCCAGCAGTCCAAAGGGACTAGCGGGGGTCTCCTACGAGCAGTACTTC,CASSPKGLAGVSYEQYF